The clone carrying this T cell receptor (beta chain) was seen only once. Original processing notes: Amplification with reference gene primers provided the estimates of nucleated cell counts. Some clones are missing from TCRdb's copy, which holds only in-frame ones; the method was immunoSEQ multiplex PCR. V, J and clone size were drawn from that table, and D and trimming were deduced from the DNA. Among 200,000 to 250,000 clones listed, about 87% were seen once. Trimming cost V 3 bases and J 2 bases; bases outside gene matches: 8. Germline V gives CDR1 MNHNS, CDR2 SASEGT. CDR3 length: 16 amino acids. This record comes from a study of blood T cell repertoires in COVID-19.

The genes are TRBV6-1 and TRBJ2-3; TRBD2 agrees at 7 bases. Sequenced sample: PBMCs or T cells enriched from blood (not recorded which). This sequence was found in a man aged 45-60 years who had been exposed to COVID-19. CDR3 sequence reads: CASSDDTAGHTDTQYF. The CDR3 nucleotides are TGTGCCAGCAGTGACGATACAGCGGGGCACACAGATACGCAGTATTTT.